This T cell receptor (beta chain) was profiled in a study of shared T cell receptors in the human thymus. Generated by immunoSEQ multiplex PCR, the TCRdb table keeps only in-frame clones and is missing some. The profile shows approximately 660,000 clones, 85% to 90% of them singletons. V was cut by 3 bases and J by 4 bases, with 18 bases left in between. CDR1 SEHNR and CDR2 FQNEAQ come from the germline V gene (reference sequence). The CDR3 extends over 16 amino acids. In addition, the sample was reused for a study of human thymus T cells.

The receptor was derived from a boy in the first two years of life with a congenital heart defect. The gene calls are TRBV7-9 and TRBJ2-5; possible D gene TRBD2, 5 bases. Sequencing input: thymocytes. CDR3 nucleotides: TGTGCCAGCAGCTTTTATAGCGACCGAACTCGAGAGACCCAGTACTTC. Translating gives CASSFYSDRTRETQYF.